This T cell receptor beta chain is from a study of post-analysis software for immune sequencing data. Study information: The cohort encompassed relapsing-remitting, secondary progressive and progressive-relapsing multiple sclerosis disease courses.

This CDR3 has 15 residues. The germline V gene encodes CDR1 SGHRS and CDR2 YFSETQ. Study-level results: In patients, about 5 TRBV segments were more frequent than in controls, with TRBV5-6, TRBV5-1 and TRBV20-1 among them. Among multiple sclerosis patients, normalized Chao1 diversity was significantly below that of controls.

Each TCR beta cDNA library carried unique molecular identifiers. Each CDR3 protein gets one entry after TCRdb re-called the PCR reads with MiXCR. This sample has approximately 730,000 distinct CDR3 sequences, with about 45% found just once. In regard to this clonotype: Antigen: not known.

The sequenced material came from blood. The receptor comes from a girl between 10 and 17 years old with multiple sclerosis. The V and J genes are TRBV5-1 and TRBJ2-1; TRBD1 aligns across 8 bases. The J call may be faulty, since TRBJ2-7 better matches the DNA end. CDR3 nucleotide sequence: TGCGCCAGCAGCTTCTTGGGTCAGGGGGCTAACGAGCAGTACTTC. Translating it yields CASSFLGQGANEQYF.